This T cell receptor beta chain was retrieved from a study of blood T cells in healthy people across ages. CDR3 length: 13 residues. The germline CDR1 and CDR2 sequences are SGHNT and YENEEA. V gave up 5 bases and J gave up 7 bases, with 14 bases separating them. Using a J-beta primer mix together with a sample-barcoded 5' primer, a second PCR was run for roughly 6 to 12 cycles. Via MiXCR, TCRdb re-called the 5' RACE reads, giving one row per CDR3 protein. The profile shows approximately 1,000,000 distinct CDR3 sequences, around 45% of them singletons. Drawing of peripheral blood yielded about 10 milliliters from each donor.

Sequences were obtained from blood. The V and J genes are TRBV11-3 and TRBJ2-5; D remains unclear. The TCR comes from a woman aged 60-75 years in good health. This CDR3 reads CASSLDTAGTQYF. CDR3 sequence (DNA): TGTGCCAGCAGCCTCGACACCGCCGGGACCCAGTACTTC.